One and the same sample provided the 18 T cell receptor beta chains below, sequenced in a study of cytomegalovirus exposure and HLA in healthy donors. The PCR used 60 Vbeta and 13 Jbeta primers. The protocol was immunoSEQ multiplex PCR, while the TCRdb copy is restricted to in-frame clones and leaves out a portion. Of 55,000 to 70,000 clones listed, 70% to 75% are singletons. The source material was PBMCs. These receptors originate from a woman aged 25 to 39 in good health and CMV-seronegative.

V usage is TRBV6-5 and J usage is TRBJ2-1, with a tentative D call TRBD1 (6 bases). The V end lost 4 bases, the J end lost 6 bases, and 13 bases lay between the germline ends. Germline CDR1 reads MNHEY; CDR2 reads SVGAGI. This CDR3 comprises 14 residues. CDR3 sequence (DNA): TGTGCCAGCAGTTTCGCAGGGGTTGGCAATGAGCAGTTCTTC. Translation: CASSFAGVGNEQFF.

In this sample, this clone turned up once. One junction end does not reproduce the germline sequence, and a read error may be involved. The chain couples TRBV9 to TRBJ2-1; D not certain. Germline assignment: CDR1 SGDLS and CDR2 YYNGEE. This CDR3 is built from 14 residues. The CDR3 DNA reads as TGTGCCGGCAGCGTAGGCCGCCTAGACAATGAGCAGTTCTTC. Protein: CAGSVGRLDNEQFF.

J is TRBJ2-3 and V is TRBV11-3, with 11 bases aligning to TRBD2. The CDR3 length is 16 residues. With V trimmed by 5 bases and J by 0 bases, 4 bases remained unmatched. CDR1 and CDR2 (germline): SGHNT, YENEEA. The CDR3 spells CASSRGLAGSTDTQYF. The CDR3 bases are TGTGCCAGCAGCCGAGGACTAGCGGGCAGCACAGATACGCAGTATTTT.

The genes are TRBV25-1 and TRBJ2-7; 7 nucleotides match TRBD2. The J segment lost 0 bases and the V segment lost 4 bases, leaving 6 bases of the junction unmatched. CDR3 size: 15 residues. Per the germline V gene, CDR1 is MGHDK and CDR2 is SYGVNS. CDR3 region: CASSVLADISYEQYF. CDR3 nucleotides: TGTGCCAGCAGTGTGCTAGCGGATATCTCCTACGAGCAGTACTTC.

The J gene is TRBJ2-1, the V gene TRBV7-6; D is possibly TRBD2 (6 bases). This CDR3 is built from 17 residues. CDR1 SGHVS and CDR2 FNYEAQ come from the germline V gene. V was shortened by 6 bases and J by 0 bases, with 18 bases between the two germline ends. CDR3: CASRITGTSTSYNEQFF. The CDR3 DNA reads TGTGCCAGCAGGATTACCGGGACTTCGACCTCCTACAATGAGCAGTTCTTC.

The chain employs TRBV30 and TRBJ2-5, with a possible D match to TRBD2 (6 bases). Germline CDR1 is GTSNPN and CDR2 is SVGIG (reference sequence). CDR3 length: 12 amino acids. The CDR3 nucleotides are TGTCCAGGCGGGGAGGTCCAAGAGACCCAGTACTTC. This gives the protein CPGGEVQETQYF.

CDR3 bases: TGTGCCAGCAGTGCAAGACAGGGGTTTGGTGAAAAACTGTTTTTT. It specifies CASSARQGFGEKLFF. The chain uses TRBV25-1 and TRBJ1-4; 8 nucleotides match TRBD1. The CDR3 is 15 amino acids. Germline trimming cut 4 bases from V and 7 bases from J; bases unmatched to any gene: 8. The V gene's germline CDR1 is MGHDK and CDR2 SYGVNS.

This clone was observed a single time. This chain links TRBV5-4 with TRBJ2-2; 7 bases align to TRBD2. The V and J ends lost 10 bases and 7 bases, in that order; junction bases with no gene match: 7. CDR3 size: 12 residues. Germline CDR1 is SGHNT and CDR2 is YYREEE (reference sequence). Here the CDR3 reads CAGGGYGGELFF. CDR3 nucleotides: TGTGCCGGGGGGGGATATGGCGGGGAGCTGTTTTTT. The full variable domain, in which reference TRBV5-4 and TRBJ2-2 provide the parts outside the CDR3, is ETGVTQSPTHLIKTRGQQVTLRCSSQSGHNTVSWYQQALGQGPQFIFQYYREEENGRGNFPPRFSGLQFPNYSSELNVNALELDDSALYLCAGGGYGGELFFGEGSRLTVL.

This sequence joins TRBV9 and TRBJ2-1; D unresolved. The germline V and J ends were trimmed by 2 bases and 8 bases, with 11 bases remaining between them. This CDR3 is 13 amino acids long. Germline-derived CDR1 and CDR2 are SGDLS and YYNGEE. CDR3: CASSVGEAYEQFF. CDR3 in DNA: TGTGCCAGCAGCGTCGGTGAAGCCTATGAGCAGTTCTTC.

The rearrangement links TRBV11-2 to TRBJ1-5; D is possibly TRBD1 (6 bases). The germline V gene encodes CDR1 SGHAT and CDR2 FQNNGV. V was clipped by 3 bases and J by 7 bases, with 13 bases between them. This CDR3 region has 14 residues. CDR3 bases: TGTGCCAGCAGCTTTACAGGGCTAGGGCAGCCCCAGCATTTT. It codes for CASSFTGLGQPQHF.

This chain connects TRBV25-1 to TRBJ2-2; D may be TRBD1 (6 bases). Germline-derived CDR1 and CDR2 are MGHDK and SYGVNS. With 8 bases removed from V and 7 bases from J, the gap between germline ends came to 17 bases. The CDR3 length is 14 residues. The CDR3: CASRKQGLGGELFF. CDR3 bases: TGTGCCAGCCGCAAACAGGGCTTAGGCGGGGAGCTGTTTTTT.

This clone was counted between two and nine times. V gene TRBV5-4 combines with J gene TRBJ1-1; D gene ambiguous. The CDR3 extends over 16 amino acids. Germline V gene lookup returns CDR1 SGHNT and CDR2 YYREEE (reference sequence). V lost 4 bases and J lost 0, with 16 bases in between. CDR3 bases: TGTGCCAGCAGCCCCCGCCCGACGGGGATGAACACTGAAGCTTTCTTT. Amino acids: CASSPRPTGMNTEAFF. The full variable domain, its missing parts supplied by reference TRBV5-4 and TRBJ1-1, is ETGVTQSPTHLIKTRGQQVTLRCSSQSGHNTVSWYQQALGQGPQFIFQYYREEENGRGNFPPRFSGLQFPNYSSELNVNALELDDSALYLCASSPRPTGMNTEAFFGQGTRLTVV.

As concerns this clone: An end of the junction differs from the germline gene, which may be a read error. CDR3 in DNA: TGTTCCAGCAGCAGAAGCCTCGGGACTAGCGGGACAACCTACAATGAGCAGTTCTTC. Its translation: CSSSRSLGTSGTTYNEQFF. This rearrangement joins TRBV7-9 to TRBJ2-1; 13 bases are a match to TRBD2. CDR3 length: 19 residues. In germline, CDR1 is SEHNR, CDR2 FQNEAQ (reference sequence).

The V call is TRBV7-6, the J call TRBJ2-5; the match to TRBD1 covers 8 bases. Germline V lookup: CDR1 SGHVS, CDR2 FNYEAQ. Unmatched junction bases numbered 7, after V lost 2 bases and J lost 2 bases. The CDR3 length is 16 residues. The CDR3 sequence: CASSLTQGGLQETQYF. The DNA for the CDR3 is TGTGCCAGCAGCTTAACACAGGGGGGCCTACAAGAGACCCAGTACTTC.

CDR3 sequence (DNA): TGTGCCAGCAGCCAACTAGCGGGAGGGCGACTAGGCACCGGGGAGCTGTTTTTT. As protein: CASSQLAGGRLGTGELFF. This sequence joins TRBV13 and TRBJ2-2; TRBD2 aligns across 13 bases. V lost 5 bases, J lost 4 bases, and 10 bases stayed unmatched. The germline gives CDR1 PRHDT, CDR2 FYEKMQ (reference sequence). The CDR3 runs 18 residues.

This chain joins TRBV7-2 and TRBJ1-5; TRBD1 aligns across 11 bases. The CDR3 is 17 amino acids. J was trimmed by 6 bases and V by 4 bases; bases with no gene match: 11. CDR1 and CDR2 from the germline V gene are SGHTA and FQGNSA. Written as DNA, the CDR3 is TGTGCCAGCAGCTCTTGGACAGGGGGCGTTATTGGTCAGCCCCAGCATTTT. It is translated as CASSSWTGGVIGQPQHF.

The rearrangement uses TRBV30 and TRBJ2-3, with D perhaps TRBD2 (6 bases). This CDR3 is 15 amino acids long. Germline V gene lookup returns CDR1 GTSNPN and CDR2 SVGIG (reference sequence). The V end lost 5 bases, the J end lost 1 base, and 16 bases lay between the germline ends. The CDR3 loop is CAWGFRASGTDTQYF. In nucleotides, the CDR3 is TGTGCCTGGGGGTTTCGGGCTAGCGGCACAGATACGCAGTATTTT.

This chain links TRBV29-1 with TRBJ1-1; no clear D. Deletions cut 8 bases from V and 3 bases from J, with 16 bases between. This CDR3 comprises 13 residues. The germline gives CDR1 SQVTM, CDR2 ANQGSEA. CDR3 region: CSTLLHPDTEAFF. As DNA, the CDR3 is TGCAGCACCCTCTTACATCCCGACACTGAAGCTTTCTTT. The full variable domain, with the rest looked up from reference TRBV29-1 and TRBJ1-1, is SAVISQKPSRDICQRGTSLTIQCQVDSQVTMMFWYRQQPGQSLTLIATANQGSEATYESGFVIDKFPISRPNLTFSTLTVSNMSPEDSSIYLCSTLLHPDTEAFFGQGTRLTVV.